This T cell receptor beta chain was recovered during a study of T-cell reconstitution after alpha-beta-depleted transplantation in children. CDR3 size: 17 residues. V shed 1 base and J shed 4 bases, with 18 bases lying between them. As for this clonotype: Antigen specificity is unknown.

The TCRbeta library was prepared with unique molecular identifiers. Via MiXCR, TCRdb re-called the PCR reads, giving one row per CDR3 protein. The table has approximately 15,000 distinct CDR3 sequences, over 10% seen once. Findings and caveats of the study: Several hundred expanded graft clones reportedly gave rise to the alpha-beta T cells present about two months after transplant.

The sequence came from a boy under two years old who had a stem cell transplant for Wiskott-Aldrich syndrome, so the T cells may come from the graft donor. The sequenced sample was PBMCs, mostly from graft donor cells, obtained 180 days after TCRalphabeta/CD19-depleted stem cell transplant. The chain employs TRBV5-3 and TRBJ1-5, with a weak D call TRBD1 (6 bases). TRBV5-3 is known as an ORF, though its function is uncertain. The CDR3 sequence: CARSLFFVEGTNQPQHF. The CDR3 DNA is TGTGCCAGAAGCTTGTTTTTTGTCGAGGGGACAAATCAGCCCCAGCATTTT.